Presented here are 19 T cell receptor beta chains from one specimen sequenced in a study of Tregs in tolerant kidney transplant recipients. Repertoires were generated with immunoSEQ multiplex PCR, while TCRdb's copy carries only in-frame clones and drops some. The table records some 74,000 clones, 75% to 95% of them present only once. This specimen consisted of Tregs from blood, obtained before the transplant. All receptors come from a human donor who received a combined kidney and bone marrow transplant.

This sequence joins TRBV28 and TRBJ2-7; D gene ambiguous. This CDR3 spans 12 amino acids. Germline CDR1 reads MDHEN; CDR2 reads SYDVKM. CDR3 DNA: TGTGCGCTTACATACACCGACTACGAGCAGTACTTC. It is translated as CALTYTDYEQYF.

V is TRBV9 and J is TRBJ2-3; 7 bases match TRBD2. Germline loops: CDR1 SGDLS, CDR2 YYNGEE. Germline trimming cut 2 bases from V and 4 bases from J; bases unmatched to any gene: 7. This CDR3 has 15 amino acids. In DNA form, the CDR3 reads TGTGCCAGCAGCGTGTCCGGGACTAACGCAGATACGCAGTATTTT. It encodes CASSVSGTNADTQYF.

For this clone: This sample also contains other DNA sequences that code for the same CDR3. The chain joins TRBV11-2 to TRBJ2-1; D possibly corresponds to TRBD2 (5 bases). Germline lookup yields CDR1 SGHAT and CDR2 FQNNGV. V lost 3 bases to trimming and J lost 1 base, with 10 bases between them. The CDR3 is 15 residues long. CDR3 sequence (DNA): TGTGCCAGCAGCTTGCGGGTGGGGTCCTACAATGAGCAGTTCTTC. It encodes CASSLRVGSYNEQFF.

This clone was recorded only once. CDR3 bases: TGTGCCATCAGCACTAGCGGGAGGTCTAATGATGAGCAGTTCTTC. Amino acid sequence: CAISTSGRSNDEQFF. The gene calls are TRBV10-3 and TRBJ2-1; 12 bases match TRBD2. The CDR3 consists of 15 residues. The V gene end was trimmed by 6 bases and the J gene end by 8 bases; junction bases not matched to a gene: 8. The germline V gene encodes CDR1 ENHRY and CDR2 SYGVKD.

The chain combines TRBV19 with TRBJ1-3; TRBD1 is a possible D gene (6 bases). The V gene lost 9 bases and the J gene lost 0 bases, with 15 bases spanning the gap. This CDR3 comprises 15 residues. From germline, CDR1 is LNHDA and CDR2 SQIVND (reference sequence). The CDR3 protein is CASSMTGSSGNTIYF. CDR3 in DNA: TGTGCCAGCTCCATGACAGGCTCCTCTGGAAACACCATATATTTT.

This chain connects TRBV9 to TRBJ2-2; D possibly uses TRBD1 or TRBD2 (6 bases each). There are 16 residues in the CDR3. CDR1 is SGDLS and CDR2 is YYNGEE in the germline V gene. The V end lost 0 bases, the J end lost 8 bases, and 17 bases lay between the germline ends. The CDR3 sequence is CASSVGGARRVGELFF. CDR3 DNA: TGTGCCAGCAGCGTAGGGGGGGCCAGGCGAGTTGGGGAGCTGTTTTTT. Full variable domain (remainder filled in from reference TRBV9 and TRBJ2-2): DSGVTQTPKHLITATGQRVTLRCSPRSGDLSVYWYQQSLDQGLQFLIQYYNGEERAKGNILERFSAQQFPDLHSELNLSSLELGDSALYFCASSVGGARRVGELFFGEGSRLTVL.

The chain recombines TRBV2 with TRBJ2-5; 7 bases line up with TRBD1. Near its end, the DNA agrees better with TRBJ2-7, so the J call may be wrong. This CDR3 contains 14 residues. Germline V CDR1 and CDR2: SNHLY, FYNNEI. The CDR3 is CASSEATGLAEQYF. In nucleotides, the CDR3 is TGTGCCAGCAGTGAAGCGACAGGGCTCGCCGAGCAGTACTTC.

The CDR3 DNA is TGTGCCAGCAGCTTAAGCGCGGGATCCTCGCCCCAGCATTTT. Amino acid sequence: CASSLSAGSSPQHF. The rearrangement uses TRBV7-8 and TRBJ1-5; D is unclear. V shed 2 bases and J shed 9 bases, with 14 bases lying between them. Germline CDR1 SGHVS, CDR2 FQNEAQ. This CDR3 has 14 amino acids.

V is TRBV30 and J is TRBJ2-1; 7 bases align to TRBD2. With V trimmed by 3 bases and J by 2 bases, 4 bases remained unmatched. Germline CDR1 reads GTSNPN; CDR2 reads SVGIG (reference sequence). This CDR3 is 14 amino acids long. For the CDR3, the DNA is TGTGCCTGGAGGATAAGCGGGGCCTACAATGAGCAGTTCTTC. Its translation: CAWRISGAYNEQFF.

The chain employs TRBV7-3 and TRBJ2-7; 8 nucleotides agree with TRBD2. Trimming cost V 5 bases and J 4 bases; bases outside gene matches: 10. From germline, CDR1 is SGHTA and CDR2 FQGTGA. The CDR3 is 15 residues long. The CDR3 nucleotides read TGTGCCAGCAGCCCCGGTCCAGCGGGAGTTTACGAGCAGTACTTC. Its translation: CASSPGPAGVYEQYF.

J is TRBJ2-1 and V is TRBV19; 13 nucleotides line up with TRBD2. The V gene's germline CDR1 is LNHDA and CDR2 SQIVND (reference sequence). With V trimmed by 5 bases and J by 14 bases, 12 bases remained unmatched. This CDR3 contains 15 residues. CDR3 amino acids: CASSSSLAGGPGEFF. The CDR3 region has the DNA TGTGCCAGTAGTTCGTCACTAGCGGGAGGGCCGGGTGAGTTCTTC.

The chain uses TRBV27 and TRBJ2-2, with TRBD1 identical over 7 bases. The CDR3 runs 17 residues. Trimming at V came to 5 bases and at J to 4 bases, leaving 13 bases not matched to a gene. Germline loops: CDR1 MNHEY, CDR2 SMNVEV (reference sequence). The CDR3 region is CASSRITGTAFTGELFF. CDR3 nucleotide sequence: TGTGCCAGCAGTAGGATAACCGGGACAGCTTTCACCGGGGAGCTGTTTTTT.

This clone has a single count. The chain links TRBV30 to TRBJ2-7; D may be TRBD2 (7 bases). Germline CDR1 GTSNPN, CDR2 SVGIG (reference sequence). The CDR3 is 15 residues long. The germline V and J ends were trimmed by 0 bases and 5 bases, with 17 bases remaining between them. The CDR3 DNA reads TGTGCCTGGAGTGTACCGGGGGGCTTCCTGAACGAGCAGTACTTC. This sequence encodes CAWSVPGGFLNEQYF.

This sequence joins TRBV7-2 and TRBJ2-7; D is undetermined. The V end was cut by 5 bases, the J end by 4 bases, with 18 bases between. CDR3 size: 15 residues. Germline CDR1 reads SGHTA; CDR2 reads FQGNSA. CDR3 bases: TGTGCCAGCAGCCAACAGATTGCTTATGGGTACGAGCAGTACTTC. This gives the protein CASSQQIAYGYEQYF.

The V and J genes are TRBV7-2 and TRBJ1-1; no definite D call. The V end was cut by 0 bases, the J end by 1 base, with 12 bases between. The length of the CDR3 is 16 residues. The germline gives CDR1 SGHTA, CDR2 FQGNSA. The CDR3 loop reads CASSLARIVGNTEAFF. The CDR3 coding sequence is TGTGCCAGCAGCTTAGCGCGAATCGTAGGGAACACTGAAGCTTTCTTT.

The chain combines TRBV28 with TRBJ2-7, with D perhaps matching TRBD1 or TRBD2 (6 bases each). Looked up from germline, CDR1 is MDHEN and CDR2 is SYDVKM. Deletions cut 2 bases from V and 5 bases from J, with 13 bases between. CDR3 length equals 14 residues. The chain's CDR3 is CASSLPQGRNEQYF. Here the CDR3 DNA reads TGTGCCAGCAGTTTACCCCAGGGGAGGAACGAGCAGTACTTC.

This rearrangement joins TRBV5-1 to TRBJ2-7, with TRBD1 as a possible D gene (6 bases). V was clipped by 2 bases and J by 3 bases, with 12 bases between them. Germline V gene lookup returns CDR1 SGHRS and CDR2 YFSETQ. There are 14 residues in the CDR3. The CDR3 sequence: CASSFSGVVYEQYF. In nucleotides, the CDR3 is TGCGCCAGCAGCTTCTCAGGGGTGGTCTACGAGCAGTACTTC.

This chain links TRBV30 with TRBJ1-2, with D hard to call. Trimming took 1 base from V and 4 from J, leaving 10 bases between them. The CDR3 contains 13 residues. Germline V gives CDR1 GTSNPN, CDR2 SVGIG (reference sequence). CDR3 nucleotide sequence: TGTGCCTGGAGTGGGCAGTCCCTCTATGGCTACACCTTC. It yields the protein CAWSGQSLYGYTF.

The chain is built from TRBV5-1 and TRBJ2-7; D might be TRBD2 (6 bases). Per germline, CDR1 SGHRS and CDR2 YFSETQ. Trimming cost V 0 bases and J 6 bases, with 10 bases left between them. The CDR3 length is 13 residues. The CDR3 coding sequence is TGCGCCAGCAGCTTGGAACAGGAGGGCGAGCAGTACTTC. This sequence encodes CASSLEQEGEQYF. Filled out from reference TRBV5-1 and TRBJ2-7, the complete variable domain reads KAGVTQTPRYLIKTRGQQVTLSCSPISGHRSVSWYQQTPGQGLQFLFEYFSETQRNKGNFPGRFSGRQFSNSRSEMNVSTLELGDSALYLCASSLEQEGEQYFGPGTRLTVT.